The sequence of this T cell receptor beta chain was determined in a study of T cells in Graves' hyperthyroidism and ophthalmopathy. Study-level results: Most thyroid clonotypes that were expanded above 0.001 also turned up in blood. Ophthalmopathy was predicted by the model a median of approximately six months ahead of onset.

This clonotype was found many times. Its specificity is unknown. Graves' hyperthyroidism showing no ophthalmopathy progression within 18 months was considered stable. Lactation, pregnancy, other autoimmune disease or uncontrolled infection led to exclusion of patients. TCR beta CDR3 sequences were amplified from RNA transcripts. Researchers ran a first-round RT-PCR on the TCR CDR3 using the HTBI primer set. TCRdb processed the multiplex PCR reads anew with MiXCR; each CDR3 protein has one entry. Seen here are roughly 350,000 distinct CDR3 sequences, approximately 14% observed once, and the top ten hold around 25%. CDR1 is DFQATT and CDR2 is SNEGSKA in the germline V gene (reference sequence). This CDR3 has 13 amino acids. Trimming left V 8 bases short and J 2 bases short, with 14 bases between.

The clonotype comes from a woman between 25 and 40 years old with Graves' hyperthyroidism. Material: blood. The V call is TRBV20-1, the J call TRBJ2-3, with D uncertain. Written as DNA, the CDR3 is TGCAGTACCCCCCCCAGAAACACAGATACGCAGTATTTT. Protein product: CSTPPRNTDTQYF.